The rows below give T cell receptor beta chains drawn from one sample of a study of neurological immune-mediated disorders. TCRdb redid the calling of the 5' RACE reads with MiXCR, one entry per CDR3 protein. In the table there are approximately 74,000 distinct CDR3 sequences, roughly 5.5% of which are singletons. Sequenced sample: PBMCs. The receptors were gathered from a man aged 18 to 29 with multiple sclerosis. The CDR3 runs from the conserved cysteine through the conserved F or W. D genes are given only for firm matches. Where a row states a size, it is once, few, many or the class of an expanded clone; other rows omit it.

16	TRBV5-1	NA	TRBJ2-7	many	TGCGCCAGCAGCTTGGGTTTCGGGGGTAGATCCTACGAGCAGTACTTC	CASSLGFGGRSYEQYF
14	TRBV5-1	NA	TRBJ1-6	few	TGCGCCAGCAGCTTGGATATACGGGATTCACCCCTCAACTTT	CASSLDIRDSPLNF
13	TRBV6-5	NA	TRBJ2-3	NA	TGTGCCAGCAGTGATCGTAGGGTGGATACGCAGTATTTT	CASSDRRVDTQYF
12	TRBV11-2	NA	TRBJ1-1	many	TGTGCCAGCAGCTTAGTTGGTCAGAAAGCTTTCTTT	CASSLVGQKAFF
14	TRBV27	NA	TRBJ2-7	NA	TGTGCCAGCAGTTTACGTCTAGGGTCCCACGAGCAGTACTTC	CASSLRLGSHEQYF
15	TRBV5-1	TRBD1	TRBJ1-3	many	TGCGCCAGCAGCGCCGGGACAGGGCCTGGAAACACCATATATTTT	CASSAGTGPGNTIYF
14	TRBV28	TRBD2	TRBJ2-7	many	TGTGCCAGCAGCGAGCGGGGGCCAAGCTACGAGCAGTACTTC	CASSERGPSYEQYF
18	TRBV20-1	TRBD2	TRBJ2-7	many	TGCAGTGCTAGAGGGGGGGCTTCTACTAGCGGCCATACCTACGAGCAGTACTTC	CSARGGASTSGHTYEQYF
18	TRBV5-1	NA	TRBJ1-1	many	TGCGCCAGCAGCTTGGAGCCCATTAATCGAGGGCTGACGGTTGAAGCTTTCTTT	CASSLEPINRGLTVEAFF
14	TRBV9	NA	TRBJ2-7	many	TGTGCCAGCAGCCCGGGACCTGGATCCTACGAGCAGTACTTC	CASSPGPGSYEQYF
17	TRBV11-2	NA	TRBJ1-3	many	TGTGCCAGCCACGCCCTAAAAAAGGAACGGTCTGGAAACACCATATATTTT	CASHALKKERSGNTIYF
13	TRBV20-1	TRBD2	TRBJ2-1	many	TGCAGTGCCGGACTAGCGGGAGGATATGAGCAGTTCTTC	CSAGLAGGYEQFF
15	TRBV27	NA	TRBJ1-6	NA	TGTGCCAGCAGTTTACGGGGGGAAAGGGGCTCACCCCTACACTTT	CASSLRGERGSPLHF
17	TRBV20-1	NA	TRBJ1-1	many	TGCAGTGCTAGAGACCCAATTGACAGATATCGATACACTGAAGCTTTCTTT	CSARDPIDRYRYTEAFF
13	TRBV12-3/TRBV12-4	NA	TRBJ1-4	many	TGTGCCAGCGGACTTGCAACTAATGAAAAACTGTTTTTT	CASGLATNEKLFF
15	TRBV5-1	NA	TRBJ2-2	many	TGCGCCAGCAGCCGGATACAAGCGAACACCGGGGAGCTGTTTTTT	CASSRIQANTGELFF
12	TRBV30	NA	TRBJ2-1	many	TGTGCCTGGAGTGGAGTTTTGAATGAGCAGTTCTTC	CAWSGVLNEQFF
15	TRBV5-1	NA	TRBJ1-3	many	TGCGCCAGCAGCTCACAGGGTACGGAAGGAAACACCATATATTTT	CASSSQGTEGNTIYF
14	TRBV5-1	NA	TRBJ1-3	many	TGCGCCAGCAGCCGACTGAGCTCTGGAAACACCATATATTTT	CASSRLSSGNTIYF
14	TRBV29-1	TRBD2	TRBJ2-1	many	TGCAGCGGGGCCGGGACTAGCGGGCAGTATGAGCAGTTCTTC	CSGAGTSGQYEQFF
14	TRBV20-1	NA	TRBJ2-3	many	TGCAGTGCTAGAGATCTAGGGGGAGAGACTACGCAGTATTTT	CSARDLGGETTQYF
12	TRBV20-1	NA	TRBJ1-1	many	TGCAGTGCTAGGCGGCAGAACACTGAAGCTTTCTTT	CSARRQNTEAFF
13	TRBV20-1	NA	TRBJ2-7	few	TGCAGTGCCAACACGGACAGCTCCTACGAGCAGTACTTC	CSANTDSSYEQYF
14	TRBV6-6	NA	TRBJ2-2	NA	TGTGCCAGCAGGGGAGTGGAGAACACCGGGGAGCTGTTTTTT	CASRGVENTGELFF
16	TRBV20-1	TRBD2	TRBJ2-7	NA	TGCAGTGCTACAAGACTAGCGGGAGTCTTTCATGTCGAGCAGTACTTC	CSATRLAGVFHVEQYF
10	TRBV10-3	NA	TRBJ1-5	many	TGTGCCACTCTCAATCAGCCCCAGCATTTT	CATLNQPQHF